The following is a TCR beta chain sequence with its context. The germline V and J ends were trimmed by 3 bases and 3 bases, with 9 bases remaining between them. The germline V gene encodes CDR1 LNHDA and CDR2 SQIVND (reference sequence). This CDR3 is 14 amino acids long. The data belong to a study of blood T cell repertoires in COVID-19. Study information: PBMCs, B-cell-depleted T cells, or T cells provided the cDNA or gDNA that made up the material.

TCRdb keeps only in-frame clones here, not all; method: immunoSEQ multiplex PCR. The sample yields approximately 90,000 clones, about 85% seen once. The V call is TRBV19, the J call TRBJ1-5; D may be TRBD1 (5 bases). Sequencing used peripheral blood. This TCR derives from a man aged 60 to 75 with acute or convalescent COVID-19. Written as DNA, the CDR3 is TGTGCCAGTAGTATGTGGGGGGACAATCAGCCCCAGCATTTT. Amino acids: CASSMWGDNQPQHF.